The 8 T cell receptor beta chains in this list originate from one sample, sequenced in a study of blood T cell repertoires in COVID-19. The method was immunoSEQ multiplex PCR; TCRdb's version includes in-frame clones alone and lacks a portion of them. Found here are about 200,000 clones, 86% of them singletons; the top ten hold about 4.1%. Sample: PBMCs or T cells enriched from blood (not recorded which). The receptors were sampled from a woman aged 40-49 years with acute COVID-19.

The V call is TRBV7-9, the J call TRBJ2-5; D possibly corresponds to TRBD2 (6 bases). This CDR3 has 15 amino acids. The germline V and J ends were trimmed by 4 bases and 2 bases, with 14 bases remaining between them. Germline V gene lookup returns CDR1 SEHNR and CDR2 FQNEAQ (reference sequence). The CDR3 is CASSYIRGLQETQYF. The CDR3 DNA sequence: TGTGCCAGCAGCTACATTAGGGGACTTCAAGAGACCCAGTACTTC.

This chain joins TRBV7-9 and TRBJ2-4, with D tentatively TRBD1 (5 bases). The CDR3 extends over 12 amino acids. The V end was cut by 5 bases, the J end by 5 bases, with 7 bases between. Germline values: CDR1 SEHNR, CDR2 FQNEAQ (reference sequence). This CDR3 reads CASSGAENIQYF. In DNA, the CDR3 is TGTGCCAGCAGCGGGGCGGAAAACATTCAGTACTTC.

V is TRBV7-2 and J is TRBJ2-2, with 12 bases matching TRBD2. The CDR3 has 19 residues. Germline V gene data show CDR1 as SGHTA and CDR2 as FQGNSA. J gave up 4 bases and V 5 bases, and 14 bases lay outside the gene matches. CDR3 nucleotide sequence: TGTGCCAGCAGCCCTGACAACCCGGGACTAGCGGGCCTCACCGGGGAGCTGTTTTTT. This codes for CASSPDNPGLAGLTGELFF.

The chain links TRBV6-4 to TRBJ2-2, with a weak D call TRBD1 (6 bases). CDR1 and CDR2 from the germline V gene are MRHNA and SNTAGT. The V end lost 4 bases, the J end lost 4 bases, and 10 bases lay between the germline ends. The CDR3 has 14 residues. CDR3 in DNA: TGTGCCAGCAGTGTAACAGGGAGCACCGGGGAGCTGTTTTTT. Protein sequence: CASSVTGSTGELFF.

The CDR3 loop reads CASRVTGATEAFF. The CDR3 nucleotides read TGTGCCAGCAGGGTGACAGGGGCCACTGAAGCTTTCTTT. The chain uses TRBV28 and TRBJ1-1; 8 bases are a match to TRBD1. This CDR3 contains 13 residues. Germline loops: CDR1 MDHEN, CDR2 SYDVKM. Trimming took 6 bases from V and 4 from J; bases not matched to a gene: 4.

V and J are TRBV29-1 and TRBJ1-1; D remains unclear. V was pared by 6 bases and J by 8 bases, with 13 bases between. The CDR3 contains 11 residues. CDR1 is SQVTM and CDR2 is ANQGSEA in the germline V gene. CDR3 DNA: TGCAGCGTCGTACTTGTGGGCGAAGCTTTCTTT. Its protein product is CSVVLVGEAFF.

This clone appeared a single time. This chain links TRBV28 with TRBJ1-5, with 8 bases aligning to TRBD1. The CDR3 consists of 18 residues. The J segment lost 0 bases and the V segment lost 4 bases, leaving 11 bases of the junction unmatched. Germline V lookup: CDR1 MDHEN, CDR2 SYDVKM. The CDR3 DNA follows: TGTGCCAGCAGTTCCTTTCAGGGGGCCGGCAATAGCAATCAGCCCCAGCATTTT. Protein: CASSSFQGAGNSNQPQHF.

The chain joins TRBV28 to TRBJ1-2; 8 nucleotides match TRBD1. The length of the CDR3 is 15 residues. Trimming took 6 bases from V and 0 from J; bases not matched to a gene: 6. Germline-derived CDR1 and CDR2 are MDHEN and SYDVKM. This CDR3 reads CASSPPQGANYGYTF. The CDR3 bases are TGTGCCAGCAGCCCCCCACAGGGGGCTAACTATGGCTACACCTTC.